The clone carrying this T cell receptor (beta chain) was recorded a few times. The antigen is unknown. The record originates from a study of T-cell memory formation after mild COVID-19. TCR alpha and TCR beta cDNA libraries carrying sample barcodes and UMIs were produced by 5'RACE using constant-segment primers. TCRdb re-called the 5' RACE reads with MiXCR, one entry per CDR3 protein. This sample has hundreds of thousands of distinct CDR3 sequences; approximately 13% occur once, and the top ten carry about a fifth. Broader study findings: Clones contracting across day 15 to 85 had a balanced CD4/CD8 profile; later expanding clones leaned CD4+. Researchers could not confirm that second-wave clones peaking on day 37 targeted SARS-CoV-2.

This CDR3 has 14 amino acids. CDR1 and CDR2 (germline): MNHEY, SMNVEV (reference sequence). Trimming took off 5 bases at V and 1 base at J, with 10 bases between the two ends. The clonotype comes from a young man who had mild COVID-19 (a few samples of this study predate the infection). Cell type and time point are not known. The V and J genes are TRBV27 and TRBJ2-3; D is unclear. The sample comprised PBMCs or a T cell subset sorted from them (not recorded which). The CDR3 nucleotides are TGTGCCAGCAGTCACCGCGTCCGCACAGATACGCAGTATTTT. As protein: CASSHRVRTDTQYF.